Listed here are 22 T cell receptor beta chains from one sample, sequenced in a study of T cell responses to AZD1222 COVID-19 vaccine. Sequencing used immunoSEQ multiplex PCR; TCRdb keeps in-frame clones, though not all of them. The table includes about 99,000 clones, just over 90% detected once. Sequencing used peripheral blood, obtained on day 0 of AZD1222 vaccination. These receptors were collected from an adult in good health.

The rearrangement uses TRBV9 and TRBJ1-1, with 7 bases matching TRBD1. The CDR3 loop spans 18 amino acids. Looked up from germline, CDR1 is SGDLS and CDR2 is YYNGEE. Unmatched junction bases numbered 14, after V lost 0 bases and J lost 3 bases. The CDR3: CASSVVGGGAGMDTEAFF. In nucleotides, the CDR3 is TGTGCCAGCAGCGTAGTTGGAGGGGGCGCAGGTATGGACACTGAAGCTTTCTTT.

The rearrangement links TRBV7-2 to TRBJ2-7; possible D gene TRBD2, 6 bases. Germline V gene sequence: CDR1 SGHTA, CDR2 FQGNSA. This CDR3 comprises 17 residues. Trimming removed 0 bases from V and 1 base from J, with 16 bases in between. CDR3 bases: TGTGCCAGCAGCTTAGCGGGGGACGGGAGCAAATCCTACGAGCAGTACTTC. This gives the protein CASSLAGDGSKSYEQYF.

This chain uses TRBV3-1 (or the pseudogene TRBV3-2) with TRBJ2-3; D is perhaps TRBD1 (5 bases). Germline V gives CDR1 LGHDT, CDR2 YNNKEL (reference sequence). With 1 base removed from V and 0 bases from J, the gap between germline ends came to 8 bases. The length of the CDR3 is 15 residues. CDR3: CASSQGQGSTDTQYF. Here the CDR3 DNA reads TGTGCCAGCAGCCAAGGTCAGGGCAGCACAGATACGCAGTATTTT.

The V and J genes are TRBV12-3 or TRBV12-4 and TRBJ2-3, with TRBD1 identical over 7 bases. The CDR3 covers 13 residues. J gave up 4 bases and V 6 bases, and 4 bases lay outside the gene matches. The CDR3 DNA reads TGTGCCAGCAGCGACAGGGTTCCAGATACGCAGTATTTT. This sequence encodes CASSDRVPDTQYF.

This CDR3 is CASSSDRRTSGANVLTF. The CDR3 DNA sequence: TGCGCCAGCAGCTCAGACAGGCGAACCTCTGGGGCCAACGTCCTGACTTTC. The chain uses TRBV5-1 and TRBJ2-6, with D maybe TRBD1 (6 bases). The germline V gene has CDR1 SGHRS and CDR2 YFSETQ. V lost 3 bases and J lost 0, with 13 bases in between. This CDR3 is built from 17 residues. Using reference TRBV5-1 and TRBJ2-6 for the parts outside the CDR3, the full variable domain is KAGVTQTPRYLIKTRGQQVTLSCSPISGHRSVSWYQQTPGQGLQFLFEYFSETQRNKGNFPGRFSGRQFSNSRSEMNVSTLELGDSALYLCASSSDRRTSGANVLTFGAGSRLTVL.

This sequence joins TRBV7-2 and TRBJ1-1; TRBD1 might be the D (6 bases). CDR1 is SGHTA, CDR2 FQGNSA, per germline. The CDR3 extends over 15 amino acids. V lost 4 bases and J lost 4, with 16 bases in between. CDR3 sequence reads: CASSYRQVMSTEAFF. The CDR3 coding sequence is TGTGCCAGCAGCTACAGACAGGTGATGAGCACTGAAGCTTTCTTT.

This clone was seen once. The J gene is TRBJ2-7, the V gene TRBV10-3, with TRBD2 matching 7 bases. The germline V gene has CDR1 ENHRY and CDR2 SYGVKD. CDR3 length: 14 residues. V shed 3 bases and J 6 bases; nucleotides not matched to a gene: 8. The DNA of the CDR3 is TGTGCCATCAGTGATCACGAGGGGAGGGTCGAGCAGTACTTC. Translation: CAISDHEGRVEQYF.

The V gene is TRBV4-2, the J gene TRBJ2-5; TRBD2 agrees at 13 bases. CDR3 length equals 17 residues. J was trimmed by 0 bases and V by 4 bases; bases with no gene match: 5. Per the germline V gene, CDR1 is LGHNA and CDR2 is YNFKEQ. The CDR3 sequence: CASSLLAGGTNQETQYF. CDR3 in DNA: TGTGCCAGCAGCCTACTAGCGGGGGGGACTAACCAAGAGACCCAGTACTTC.

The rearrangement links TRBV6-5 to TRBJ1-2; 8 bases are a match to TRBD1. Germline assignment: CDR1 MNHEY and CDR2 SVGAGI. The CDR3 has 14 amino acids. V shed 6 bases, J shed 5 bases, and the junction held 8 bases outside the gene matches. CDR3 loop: CASSLTGGGYGYTF. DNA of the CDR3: TGTGCCAGCAGCTTAACAGGGGGTGGATATGGCTACACCTTC.

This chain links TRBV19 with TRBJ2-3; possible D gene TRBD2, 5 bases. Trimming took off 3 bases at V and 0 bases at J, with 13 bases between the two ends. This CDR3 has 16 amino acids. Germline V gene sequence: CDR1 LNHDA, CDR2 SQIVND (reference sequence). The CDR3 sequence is CASSIRSRGSTDTQYF. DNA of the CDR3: TGTGCCAGTAGTATTAGGTCCCGAGGGAGCACAGATACGCAGTATTTT.

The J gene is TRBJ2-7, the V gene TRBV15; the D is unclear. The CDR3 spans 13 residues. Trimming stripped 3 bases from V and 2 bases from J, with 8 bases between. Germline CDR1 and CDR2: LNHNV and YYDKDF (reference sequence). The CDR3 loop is CATSSQATYEQYF. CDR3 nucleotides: TGTGCCACCAGCAGTCAAGCCACCTACGAGCAGTACTTC.

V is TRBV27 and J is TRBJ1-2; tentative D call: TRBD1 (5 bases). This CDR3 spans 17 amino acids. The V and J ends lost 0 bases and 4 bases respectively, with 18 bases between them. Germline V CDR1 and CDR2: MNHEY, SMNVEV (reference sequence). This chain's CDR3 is CASSLSASRVGPYGYTF. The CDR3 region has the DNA TGTGCCAGCAGTTTATCGGCCTCCCGCGTGGGGCCCTATGGCTACACCTTC.

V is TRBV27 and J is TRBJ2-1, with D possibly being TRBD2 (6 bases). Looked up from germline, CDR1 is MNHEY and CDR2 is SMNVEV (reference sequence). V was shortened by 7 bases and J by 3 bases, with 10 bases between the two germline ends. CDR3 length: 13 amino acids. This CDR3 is CASKAGDYNEQFF. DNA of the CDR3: TGTGCCAGCAAAGCGGGTGACTACAATGAGCAGTTCTTC.

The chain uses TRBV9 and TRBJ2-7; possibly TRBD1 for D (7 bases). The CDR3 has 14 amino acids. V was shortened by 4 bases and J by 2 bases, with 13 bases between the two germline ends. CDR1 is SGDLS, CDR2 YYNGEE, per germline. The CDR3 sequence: CASSTGDFAYEQYF. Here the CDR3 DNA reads TGTGCCAGCAGCACAGGGGACTTTGCCTACGAGCAGTACTTC. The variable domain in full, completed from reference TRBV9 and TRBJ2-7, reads DSGVTQTPKHLITATGQRVTLRCSPRSGDLSVYWYQQSLDQGLQFLIQYYNGEERAKGNILERFSAQQFPDLHSELNLSSLELGDSALYFCASSTGDFAYEQYFGPGTRLTVT.

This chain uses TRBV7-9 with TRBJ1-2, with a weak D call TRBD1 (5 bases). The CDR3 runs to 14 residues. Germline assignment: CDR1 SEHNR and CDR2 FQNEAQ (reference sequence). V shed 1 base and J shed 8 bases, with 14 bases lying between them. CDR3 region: CASSLVGASSGYTF. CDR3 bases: TGTGCCAGCAGCTTAGTCGGGGCGTCTTCGGGCTACACCTTC.

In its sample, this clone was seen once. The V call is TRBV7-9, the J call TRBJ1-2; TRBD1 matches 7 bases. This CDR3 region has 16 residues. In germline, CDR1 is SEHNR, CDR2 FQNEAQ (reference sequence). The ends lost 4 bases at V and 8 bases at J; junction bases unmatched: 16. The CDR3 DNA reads TGTGCCAGCAGCTCGCCGCCGGGACTGCCCAGGGGGGGCTACACCTTC. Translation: CASSSPPGLPRGGYTF.

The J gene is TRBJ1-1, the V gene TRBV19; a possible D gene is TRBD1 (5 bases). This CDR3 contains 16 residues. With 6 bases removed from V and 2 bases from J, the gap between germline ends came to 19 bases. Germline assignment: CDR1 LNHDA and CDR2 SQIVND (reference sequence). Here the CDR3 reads CASRPALGQLNTEAFF. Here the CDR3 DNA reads TGTGCCAGTAGACCCGCTTTGGGGCAGTTAAACACTGAAGCTTTCTTT.

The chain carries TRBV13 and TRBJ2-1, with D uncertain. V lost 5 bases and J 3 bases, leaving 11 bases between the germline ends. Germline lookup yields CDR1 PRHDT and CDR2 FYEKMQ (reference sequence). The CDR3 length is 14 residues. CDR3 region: CASSPFPVYNEQFF. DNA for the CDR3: TGTGCCAGCAGCCCCTTCCCCGTCTACAATGAGCAGTTCTTC.

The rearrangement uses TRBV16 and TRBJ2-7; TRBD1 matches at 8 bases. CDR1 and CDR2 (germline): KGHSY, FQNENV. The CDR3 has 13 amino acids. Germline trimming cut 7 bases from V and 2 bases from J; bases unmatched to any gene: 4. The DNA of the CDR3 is TGTGCCAGCACCCCGACAGGGGCCTACGAGCAGTACTTC. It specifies CASTPTGAYEQYF.

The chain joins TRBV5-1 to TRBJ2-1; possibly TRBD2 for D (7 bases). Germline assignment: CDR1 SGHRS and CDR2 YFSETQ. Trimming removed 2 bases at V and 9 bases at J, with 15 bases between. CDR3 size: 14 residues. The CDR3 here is CASSLRGGQGEQFF. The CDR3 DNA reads TGCGCCAGCAGCTTAAGGGGGGGCCAAGGTGAGCAGTTCTTC.

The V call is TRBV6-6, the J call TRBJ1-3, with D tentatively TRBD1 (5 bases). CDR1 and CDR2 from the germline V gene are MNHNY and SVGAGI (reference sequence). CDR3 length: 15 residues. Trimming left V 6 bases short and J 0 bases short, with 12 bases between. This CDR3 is CASRRDLRSGNTIYF. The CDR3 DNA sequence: TGTGCCAGCAGGCGGGACTTACGCTCTGGAAACACCATATATTTT.

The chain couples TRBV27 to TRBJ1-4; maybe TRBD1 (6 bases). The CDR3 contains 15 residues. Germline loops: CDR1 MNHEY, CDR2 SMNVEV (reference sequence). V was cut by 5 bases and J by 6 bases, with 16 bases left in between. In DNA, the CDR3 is TGTGCCAGCAGTCCGCAGGGGAGCGGGCATGAAAAACTGTTTTTT. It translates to CASSPQGSGHEKLFF.